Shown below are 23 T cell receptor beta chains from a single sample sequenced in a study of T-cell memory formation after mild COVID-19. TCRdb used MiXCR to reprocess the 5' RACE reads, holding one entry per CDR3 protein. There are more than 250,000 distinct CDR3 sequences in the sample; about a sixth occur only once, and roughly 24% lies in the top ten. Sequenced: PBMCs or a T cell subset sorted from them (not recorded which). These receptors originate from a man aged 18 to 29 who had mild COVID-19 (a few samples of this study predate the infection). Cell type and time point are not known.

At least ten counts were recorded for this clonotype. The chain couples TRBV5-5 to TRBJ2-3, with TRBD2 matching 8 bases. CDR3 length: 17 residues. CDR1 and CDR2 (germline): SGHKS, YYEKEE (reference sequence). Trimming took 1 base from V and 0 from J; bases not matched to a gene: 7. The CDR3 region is CASSLQAGAVSTDTQYF. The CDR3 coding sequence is TGTGCCAGCAGCTTGCAAGCGGGGGCTGTGAGCACAGATACGCAGTATTTT.

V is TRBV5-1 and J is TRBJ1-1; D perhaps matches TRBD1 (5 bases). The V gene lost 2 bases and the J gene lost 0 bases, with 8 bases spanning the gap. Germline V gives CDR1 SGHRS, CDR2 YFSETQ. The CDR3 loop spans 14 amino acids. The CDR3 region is CASSFGTMNTEAFF. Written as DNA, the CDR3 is TGCGCCAGCAGCTTCGGGACGATGAACACTGAAGCTTTCTTT.

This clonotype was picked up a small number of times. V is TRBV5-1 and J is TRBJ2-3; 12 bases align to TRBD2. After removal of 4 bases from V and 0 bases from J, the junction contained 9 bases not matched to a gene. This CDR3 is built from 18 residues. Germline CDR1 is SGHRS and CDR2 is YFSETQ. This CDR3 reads CASSLGLAGSDSTDTQYF. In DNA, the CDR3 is TGCGCCAGCAGCCTAGGACTAGCGGGGAGTGATAGCACAGATACGCAGTATTTT.

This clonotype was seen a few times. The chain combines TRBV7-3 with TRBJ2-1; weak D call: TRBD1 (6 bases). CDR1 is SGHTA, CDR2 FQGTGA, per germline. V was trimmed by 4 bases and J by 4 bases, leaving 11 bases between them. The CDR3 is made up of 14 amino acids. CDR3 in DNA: TGTGCCAGCAGCTCCCTAGGGGGTTACAATGAGCAGTTCTTC. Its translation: CASSSLGGYNEQFF.

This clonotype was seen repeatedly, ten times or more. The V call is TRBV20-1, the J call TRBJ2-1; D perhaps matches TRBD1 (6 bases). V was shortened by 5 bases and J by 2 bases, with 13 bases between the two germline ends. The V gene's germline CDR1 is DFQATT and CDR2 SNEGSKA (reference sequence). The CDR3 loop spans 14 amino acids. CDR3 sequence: CSADTGWPYNEQFF. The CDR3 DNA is TGCAGTGCTGATACAGGGTGGCCCTACAATGAGCAGTTCTTC.

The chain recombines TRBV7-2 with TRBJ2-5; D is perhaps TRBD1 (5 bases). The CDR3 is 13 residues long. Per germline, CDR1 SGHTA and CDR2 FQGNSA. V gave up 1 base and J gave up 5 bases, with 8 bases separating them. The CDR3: CASSLGQMETQYF. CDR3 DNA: TGTGCCAGCAGCTTAGGACAGATGGAGACCCAGTACTTC.

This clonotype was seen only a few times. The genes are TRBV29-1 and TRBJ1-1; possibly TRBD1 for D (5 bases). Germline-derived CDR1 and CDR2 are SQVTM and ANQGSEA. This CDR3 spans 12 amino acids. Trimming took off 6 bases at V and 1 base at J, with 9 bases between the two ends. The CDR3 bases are TGCAGCGTGATTCAGGGGAACACTGAAGCTTTCTTT. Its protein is CSVIQGNTEAFF.

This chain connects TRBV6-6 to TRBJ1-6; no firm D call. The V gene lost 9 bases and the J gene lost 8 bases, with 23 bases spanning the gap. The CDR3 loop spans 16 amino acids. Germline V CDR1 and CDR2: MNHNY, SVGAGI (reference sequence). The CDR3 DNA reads TGTGCCAGTAGACCACCCTCCCTTAGGATTGATTCACCCCTCCACTTT. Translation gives CASRPPSLRIDSPLHF.

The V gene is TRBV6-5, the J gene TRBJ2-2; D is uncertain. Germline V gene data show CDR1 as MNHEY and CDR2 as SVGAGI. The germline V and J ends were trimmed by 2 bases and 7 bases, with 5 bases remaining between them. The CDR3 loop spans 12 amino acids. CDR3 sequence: CASSYGGGELFF. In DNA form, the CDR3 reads TGTGCCAGCAGTTACGGCGGCGGGGAGCTGTTTTTT.

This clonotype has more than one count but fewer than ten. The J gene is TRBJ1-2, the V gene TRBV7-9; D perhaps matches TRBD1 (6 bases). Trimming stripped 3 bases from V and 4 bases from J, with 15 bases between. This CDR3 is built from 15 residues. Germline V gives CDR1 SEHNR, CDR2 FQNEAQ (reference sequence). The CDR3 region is CASSLGGGAAYGYTF. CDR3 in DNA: TGTGCCAGCAGCTTGGGGGGCGGGGCCGCCTATGGCTACACCTTC. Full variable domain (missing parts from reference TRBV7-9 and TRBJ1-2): DTGVSQNPRHKITKRGQNVTFRCDPISEHNRLYWYRQTLGQGPEFLTYFQNEAQLEKSRLLSDRFSAERPKGSFSTLEIQRTEQGDSAMYLCASSLGGGAAYGYTFGSGTRLTVV.

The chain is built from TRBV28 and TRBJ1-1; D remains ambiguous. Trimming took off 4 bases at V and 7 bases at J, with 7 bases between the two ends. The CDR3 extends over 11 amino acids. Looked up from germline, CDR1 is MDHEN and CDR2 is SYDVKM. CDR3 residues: CASSSGSEAFF. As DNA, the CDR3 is TGTGCCAGCAGTTCCGGGAGTGAAGCTTTCTTT.

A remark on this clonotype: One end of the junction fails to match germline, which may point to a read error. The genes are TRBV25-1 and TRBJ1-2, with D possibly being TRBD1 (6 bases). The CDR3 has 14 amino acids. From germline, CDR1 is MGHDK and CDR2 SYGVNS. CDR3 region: CARSEQGGNYGYTF. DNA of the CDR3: TGTGCCAGAAGTGAACAGGGAGGGAACTATGGCTACACCTTC.

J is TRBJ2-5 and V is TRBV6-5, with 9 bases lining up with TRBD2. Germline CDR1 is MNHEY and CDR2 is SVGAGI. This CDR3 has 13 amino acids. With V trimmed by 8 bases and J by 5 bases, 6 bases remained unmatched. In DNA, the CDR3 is TGTGCCAGCTGGCGGGAGGGGGACGAGACCCAGTACTTC. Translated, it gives CASWREGDETQYF.

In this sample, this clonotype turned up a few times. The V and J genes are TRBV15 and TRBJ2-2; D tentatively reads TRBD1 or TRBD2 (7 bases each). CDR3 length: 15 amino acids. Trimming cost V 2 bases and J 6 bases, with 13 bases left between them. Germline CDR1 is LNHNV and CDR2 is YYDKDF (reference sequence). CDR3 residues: CATSRRAGGAGELFF. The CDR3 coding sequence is TGTGCCACCAGCAGACGGGCAGGGGGGGCCGGGGAGCTGTTTTTT.

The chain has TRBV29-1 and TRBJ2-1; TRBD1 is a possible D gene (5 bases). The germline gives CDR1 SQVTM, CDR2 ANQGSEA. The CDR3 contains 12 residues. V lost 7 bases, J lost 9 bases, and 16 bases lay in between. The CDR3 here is CSAGVVGAEQFF. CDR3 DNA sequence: TGCAGCGCGGGCGTTGTTGGGGCTGAGCAGTTCTTC.

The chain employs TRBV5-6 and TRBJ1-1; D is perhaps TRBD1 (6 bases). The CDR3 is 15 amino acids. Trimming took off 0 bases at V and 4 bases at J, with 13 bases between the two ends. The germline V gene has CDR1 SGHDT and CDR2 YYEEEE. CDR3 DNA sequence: TGTGCCAGCAGCTTGGCCGCGGGCAGGGGCACTGAAGCTTTCTTT. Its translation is CASSLAAGRGTEAFF.

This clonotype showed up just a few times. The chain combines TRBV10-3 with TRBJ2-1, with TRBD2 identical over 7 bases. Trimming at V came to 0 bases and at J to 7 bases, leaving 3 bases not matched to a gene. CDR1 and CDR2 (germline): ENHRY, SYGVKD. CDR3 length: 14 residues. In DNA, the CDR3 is TGTGCCATCAGTGAGTCGGGAGGGGAAAATGAGCAGTTCTTC. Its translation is CAISESGGENEQFF.

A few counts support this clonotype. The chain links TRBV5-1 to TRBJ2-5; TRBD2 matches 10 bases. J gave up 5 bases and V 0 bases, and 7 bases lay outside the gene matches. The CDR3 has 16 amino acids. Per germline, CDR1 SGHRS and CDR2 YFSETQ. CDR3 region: CASSLGAAGGPETQYF. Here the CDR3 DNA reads TGCGCCAGCAGCTTGGGGGCAGCGGGGGGGCCGGAGACCCAGTACTTC.

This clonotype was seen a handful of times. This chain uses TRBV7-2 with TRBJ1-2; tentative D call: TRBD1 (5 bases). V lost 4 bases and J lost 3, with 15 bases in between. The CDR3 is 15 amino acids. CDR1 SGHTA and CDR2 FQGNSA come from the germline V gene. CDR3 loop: CASSWGGTADYGYTF. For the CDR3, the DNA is TGTGCCAGCAGCTGGGGGGGGACGGCCGACTATGGCTACACCTTC.

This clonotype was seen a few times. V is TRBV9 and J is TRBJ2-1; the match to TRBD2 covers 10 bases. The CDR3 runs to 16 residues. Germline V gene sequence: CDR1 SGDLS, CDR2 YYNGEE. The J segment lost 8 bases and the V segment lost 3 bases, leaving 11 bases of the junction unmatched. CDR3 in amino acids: CASSAQSSGGFDEQFF. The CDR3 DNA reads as TGTGCCAGCAGCGCTCAAAGTAGCGGGGGGTTCGATGAGCAGTTCTTC.

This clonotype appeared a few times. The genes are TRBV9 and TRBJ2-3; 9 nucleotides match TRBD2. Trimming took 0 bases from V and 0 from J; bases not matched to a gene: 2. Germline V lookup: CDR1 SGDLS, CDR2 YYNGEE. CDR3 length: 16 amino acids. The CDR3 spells CASSVGLAASTDTQYF. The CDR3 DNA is TGTGCCAGCAGCGTAGGACTAGCGGCTAGCACAGATACGCAGTATTTT.

The CDR3 here is CASSLRGDSGNTIYF. The DNA for the CDR3 is TGTGCCAGCAGCTTGAGGGGCGACTCTGGAAACACCATATATTTT. The rearrangement uses TRBV11-2 and TRBJ1-3, with D possibly TRBD1 on 5 matching bases. V was pared by 3 bases and J by 0 bases, with 9 bases between. The CDR3 consists of 15 residues. Germline V gives CDR1 SGHAT, CDR2 FQNNGV.

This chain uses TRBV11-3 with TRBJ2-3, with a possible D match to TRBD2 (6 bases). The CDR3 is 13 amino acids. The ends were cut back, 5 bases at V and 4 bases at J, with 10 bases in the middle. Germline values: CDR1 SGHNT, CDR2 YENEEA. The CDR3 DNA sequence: TGTGCCAGCAGCCGGGGGTGGGCAGATACGCAGTATTTT. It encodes CASSRGWADTQYF.